Presented here are 14 T cell receptor beta chains from one specimen sequenced in a study of cytomegalovirus exposure and HLA in healthy donors (dated by TCRdb to 2015 to 2018). The receptor library was made with the immunoSEQ multiplex PCR assay. For the multiplex PCR, a mixture combining 60 forward primers for TCR Vbeta segments and 13 reverse primers for TCR Jbeta segments was used. In TCRdb, the immuneACCESS table is reduced to in-frame sequences with V and J assigned. These tables do not hold every clone; where another copy was compared, an unresolved V gene accounts for under half, and the others remain unexplained. The sample records around 120,000 clones, about 82% of which are singletons. Of the sample, approximately 1% falls within the top ten clones. The source material was PBMCs. These receptors were collected from a boy aged 10-17 years in good health and CMV-seronegative.

The J gene is TRBJ2-3, the V gene TRBV27; 8 nucleotides match TRBD1. CDR1 and CDR2 from the germline V gene are MNHEY and SMNVEV (reference sequence). The CDR3 has 20 residues. V lost 1 base to trimming and J lost 4 bases; unmatched junction nucleotides: 19. CDR3 DNA: TGTGCCAGCAGTTTATATAACGGGCCCACCAGGGGGCAAAGCCCAGATACGCAGTATTTT. This codes for CASSLYNGPTRGQSPDTQYF.

The V call is TRBV4-1, the J call TRBJ1-5; a possible D gene is TRBD1 (5 bases). This CDR3 region has 15 residues. Germline V gene sequence: CDR1 MGHRA, CDR2 YSYEKL. Trimming stripped 6 bases from V and 0 bases from J, with 12 bases between. For the CDR3, the DNA is TGCGCCAGCAGAGATTTACAGGTTAGCAATCAGCCCCAGCATTTT. Translation gives CASRDLQVSNQPQHF.

The rearrangement joins TRBV11-3 to TRBJ2-7, with 7 positions matching TRBD2. V trimming: 3 bases; J trimming: 3 bases; junction bases outside the gene matches: 5. This CDR3 has 14 residues. Germline V gives CDR1 SGHNT, CDR2 YENEEA. The CDR3 nucleotides read TGTGCCAGCAGCTTGCCGCCGGGAGGCTACGAGCAGTACTTC. It codes for CASSLPPGGYEQYF.

The J gene is TRBJ2-7, the V gene TRBV6-1; 7 positions match TRBD1. V trimming: 3 bases; J trimming: 2 bases; junction bases outside the gene matches: 7. Germline loops: CDR1 MNHNS, CDR2 SASEGT. This CDR3 has 15 amino acids. The CDR3 region has the DNA TGTGCCAGCAGTGATCCGGACAGGAGAACCTACGAGCAGTACTTC. This translates into CASSDPDRRTYEQYF.

The J gene is TRBJ1-1, the V gene TRBV5-4; weak D call: TRBD1 (6 bases). V was cut by 3 bases and J by 1 base, with 10 bases left in between. This CDR3 is 14 amino acids long. Looked up from germline, CDR1 is SGHNT and CDR2 is YYREEE (reference sequence). In DNA form, the CDR3 reads TGTGCCAGCAGCTCAGACAGGTCGAACACTGAAGCTTTCTTT. It translates to CASSSDRSNTEAFF.

V gene TRBV4-2 combines with J gene TRBJ2-1; 9 nucleotides match TRBD2. The CDR3 runs 17 residues. After removal of 0 bases from V and 4 bases from J, the junction contained 7 bases not matched to a gene. Germline V gene data show CDR1 as LGHNA and CDR2 as YNFKEQ. Here the CDR3 reads CASSQDQASGAYNEQFF. Here the CDR3 DNA reads TGTGCCAGCAGCCAAGATCAGGCTAGCGGGGCATACAATGAGCAGTTCTTC.

The V gene is TRBV6-5, the J gene TRBJ2-7; a weak D match, TRBD1 (6 bases). V was pared by 5 bases and J by 2 bases, with 16 bases between. Germline CDR1 reads MNHEY; CDR2 reads SVGAGI. CDR3 length: 15 amino acids. CDR3 sequence (DNA): TGTGCCAGCAGTACCGAACCGGGACAAACCTACGAGCAGTACTTC. This translates into CASSTEPGQTYEQYF.

With regard to this clone: This sample also contains other DNA sequences that code for the same CDR3. The chain uses TRBV4-1 and TRBJ1-1, with D maybe TRBD1 (6 bases). V lost 8 bases and J 4 bases, leaving 17 bases between the germline ends. Germline CDR1 and CDR2: MGHRA and YSYEKL. CDR3 size: 14 residues. CDR3 region: CASGPTGGITEAFF. DNA for the CDR3: TGCGCCAGCGGACCGACGGGGGGCATCACTGAAGCTTTCTTT.

The J gene is TRBJ1-1, the V gene TRBV30, with 11 nucleotides matching TRBD1. The J segment lost 5 bases and the V segment lost 2 bases, leaving 4 bases of the junction unmatched. The CDR3 runs 14 residues. Germline V CDR1 and CDR2: GTSNPN, SVGIG (reference sequence). CDR3 coding DNA: TGTGCCTGGAGTTGGGGACAGGGGGTTACTGAAGCTTTCTTT. This encodes CAWSWGQGVTEAFF.

The rearrangement joins TRBV18 to TRBJ2-2; 8 nucleotides agree with TRBD2. CDR3 length: 17 residues. CDR1 and CDR2 (germline): KGHSH, LQKENI. J lost 5 bases, V lost 5 bases, and 13 bases had no gene match. The DNA for the CDR3 is TGTGCCAGCTCATCCCAGCCGGGAGGGCCCGGAACCGGGGAGCTGTTTTTT. It yields the protein CASSSQPGGPGTGELFF.

V and J are TRBV13 and TRBJ2-5; TRBD1 aligns across 7 bases. Looked up from germline, CDR1 is PRHDT and CDR2 is FYEKMQ (reference sequence). V lost 5 bases and J lost 2; bases outside the gene matches: 5. The CDR3 is made up of 14 amino acids. The CDR3 is CASSPGTAQETQYF. The CDR3 DNA sequence: TGTGCCAGCAGCCCAGGGACAGCACAAGAGACCCAGTACTTC.

V usage is TRBV6-6 and J usage is TRBJ1-1; 7 bases line up with TRBD1. The CDR3 sequence is 13 residues long. Germline CDR1 reads MNHNY; CDR2 reads SVGAGI (reference sequence). With 6 bases clipped from V and 1 base from J, the junction kept 2 bases outside the gene matches. In DNA form, the CDR3 reads TGTGCCAGCAGCACAGGGGCGAACACTGAAGCTTTCTTT. It is translated as CASSTGANTEAFF.

The chain employs TRBV30 and TRBJ1-5; perhaps TRBD1 as D (6 bases). V dropped 1 base and J dropped 4 bases, with 8 bases sitting between them. Germline V gene lookup returns CDR1 GTSNPN and CDR2 SVGIG (reference sequence). The CDR3 is 13 residues long. CDR3 in amino acids: CAWSGGQNQPQHF. The CDR3 DNA is TGTGCCTGGAGTGGTGGACAGAATCAGCCCCAGCATTTT.

The CDR3, as DNA: TGTGCCAGCAGCTCCGGGACAGGGGGAATTTACGCTGAAGCTTTCTTT. Encoded protein: CASSSGTGGIYAEAFF. This chain joins TRBV11-2 and TRBJ1-1, with 11 bases lining up with TRBD1. J lost 6 bases, V lost 4 bases, and 10 bases had no gene match. The germline gives CDR1 SGHAT, CDR2 FQNNGV. The CDR3 contains 16 residues.